These 31 T cell receptor beta chains originate from one sample sequenced in a study of Graves' ophthalmopathy and Graves' hyperthyroidism. The authors amplified TCR beta CDR3 regions, and they did so from RNA transcripts for repertoire sequencing. An opening RT-PCR round employed HTBI primers and preceded a second-round multiplex PCR. TCRdb re-called the multiplex PCR reads with MiXCR, one entry per CDR3 protein. The sample carries some 750,000 distinct CDR3 sequences, about 44% recorded once. Sample: peripheral blood. The receptors stem from an adult man with Graves' ophthalmopathy.

This chain connects TRBV7-9 to TRBJ2-5; D is ambiguous. This CDR3 has 14 amino acids. V gave up 3 bases and J gave up 2 bases, with 10 bases separating them. The V gene's germline CDR1 is SEHNR and CDR2 FQNEAQ (reference sequence). This chain's CDR3 is CASSFATEQETQYF. The CDR3 DNA reads as TGTGCCAGCAGCTTTGCCACGGAGCAAGAGACCCAGTACTTC. The full variable domain, rest sourced from reference TRBV7-9 and TRBJ2-5, is DTGVSQNPRHKITKRGQNVTFRCDPISEHNRLYWYRQTLGQGPEFLTYFQNEAQLEKSRLLSDRFSAERPKGSFSTLEIQRTEQGDSAMYLCASSFATEQETQYFGPGTRLLVL.

The chain recombines TRBV2 with TRBJ2-6, with a tentative D call TRBD2 (6 bases). Germline lookup yields CDR1 SNHLY and CDR2 FYNNEI. This CDR3 spans 17 amino acids. V was clipped by 5 bases and J by 4 bases, with 18 bases between them. CDR3 protein: CASSTPVGGGGANVLTF. CDR3 coding DNA: TGTGCCAGCAGTACCCCAGTCGGGGGTGGCGGGGCCAACGTCCTGACTTTC.

The CDR3 region has the DNA TGTGCCTGGAGTGTGGCAGCAGAAGCTGAAAAACTGTTTTTT. Translating it yields CAWSVAAEAEKLFF. The chain uses TRBV30 and TRBJ1-4; D is ambiguous. This CDR3 contains 14 residues. Trimming shortened V by 0 bases and J by 7 bases, and 12 bases separated the two germline ends. Germline-derived CDR1 and CDR2 are GTSNPN and SVGIG (reference sequence).

This clonotype occurred a few times. The chain has TRBV6-5 and TRBJ2-7; 7 nucleotides agree with TRBD1. This CDR3 contains 16 residues. With V trimmed by 2 bases and J by 0 bases, 7 bases remained unmatched. Germline V lookup: CDR1 MNHEY, CDR2 SVGAGI. CDR3 in amino acids: CASSYTPGQSSYEQYF. For the CDR3, the DNA is TGTGCCAGCAGTTACACACCGGGACAGAGCTCCTACGAGCAGTACTTC.

V usage is TRBV20-1 and J usage is TRBJ1-2, with TRBD1 as a possible D gene (5 bases). V gave up 0 bases and J gave up 2 bases, with 16 bases separating them. Germline V CDR1 and CDR2: DFQATT, SNEGSKA (reference sequence). The CDR3 is 16 amino acids. CDR3 in amino acids: CSARDLRRDVNYGYTF. CDR3 bases: TGCAGTGCTAGAGATCTCCGTAGGGACGTAAACTATGGCTACACCTTC.

Worth noting for this clonotype: A clone one base away is much larger, so this may be a read error. V gene TRBV15 combines with J gene TRBJ1-1, with 9 bases lining up with TRBD1. The CDR3 is 14 residues long. The germline V gene has CDR1 LNHNV and CDR2 YYDKDF (reference sequence). CDR3 protein: CATSEDRGSTETFF. The CDR3 nucleotides read TGTGCCACCAGCGAGGACAGGGGTTCCACTGAAACTTTCTTT.

The chain employs TRBV20-1 and TRBJ1-6; weak D call: TRBD1 (6 bases). Germline lookup yields CDR1 DFQATT and CDR2 SNEGSKA (reference sequence). V lost 0 bases and J 9 bases, leaving 15 bases between the germline ends. This CDR3 contains 15 residues. The CDR3 DNA reads TGCAGTGCTAGAGAGGACAGCCTGAGGACTTCACCCCTCCACTTT. It is translated as CSAREDSLRTSPLHF.

The chain is built from TRBV19 and TRBJ1-5, with 10 bases that match TRBD1. V shed 7 bases, J shed 9 bases, and the junction held 6 bases outside the gene matches. The V gene's germline CDR1 is LNHDA and CDR2 SQIVND (reference sequence). This CDR3 is 13 amino acids long. The CDR3, as DNA: TGTGCCAGTAAGCCGGGACAGGGGTTGCCCCAGCATTTT. Protein sequence: CASKPGQGLPQHF.

This chain links TRBV15 with TRBJ1-4; D uncertain. Trimming pared 3 bases from V and 0 bases from J, leaving 8 bases between. The CDR3 sequence is 15 residues long. From germline, CDR1 is LNHNV and CDR2 YYDKDF (reference sequence). This CDR3 is CATSRGSATNEKLFF. The DNA for the CDR3 is TGTGCCACCAGCAGGGGGTCTGCAACTAATGAAAAACTGTTTTTT.

The CDR3 sequence is CASSASGGGTVSYEQYF. The CDR3 DNA sequence: TGTGCCAGCAGCGCATCCGGGGGGGGGACAGTGTCCTACGAGCAGTACTTC. J is TRBJ2-7 and V is TRBV7-9, with D possibly TRBD2 on 8 matching bases. Trimming shortened V by 5 bases and J by 1 base, and 21 bases separated the two germline ends. In germline, CDR1 is SEHNR, CDR2 FQNEAQ (reference sequence). The CDR3 sequence is 17 residues long.

In regard to this clonotype: A read error may account for a junction end that differs from germline. The rearrangement links TRBV7-2 to TRBJ1-6, with D possibly being TRBD1 (5 bases). CDR1 is SGHTA and CDR2 is FQGNSA in the germline V gene. The CDR3 is 17 amino acids. The CDR3 loop is CASSLAGPGGRNSPLHF. CDR3 DNA sequence: TGTGCCAGCAGCCTAGCAGGGCCAGGAGGGCGTAATTCACCCCTCCACTTT.

To note about this clonotype: Its ends do not fully match the called genes, so a read error is possible. This chain uses TRBV7-9 with TRBJ2-7; 9 bases match TRBD2. The CDR3 sequence is 17 residues long. In germline, CDR1 is SEHNR, CDR2 FQNEAQ (reference sequence). The CDR3 sequence is CASSLGGSGTSSKPPNF. CDR3 nucleotide sequence: TGTGCCAGCAGCTTAGGAGGTAGCGGGACTAGCTCTAAGCCCCCTAACTTC.

In regard to this clonotype: A much larger clone differs by one base, so this may be a read error. V usage is TRBV10-2 and J usage is TRBJ2-5; a weak D match, TRBD2 (7 bases). The CDR3 extends over 14 amino acids. The V gene's germline CDR1 is WSHSY and CDR2 SAAADI. The V end lost 2 bases, the J end lost 9 bases, and 16 bases lay between the germline ends. CDR3 in DNA: TGCGCCAGCAGTGAGGCGGGGGCAAGGGAGGCCCAGTACTTC. Its protein product is CASSEAGAREAQYF.

Concerning this clonotype itself: One base away lies a much larger clone, so this may be a sequencing read error. The conserved closing phenylalanine or tryptophan is absent in this CDR3, likely reflecting a read error. The chain recombines TRBV7-9 with TRBJ1-6, with D unclear. Between the trimmed V and J ends, which lost 3 bases and 10 bases, there was a span of 10 bases. Germline V gene data show CDR1 as SEHNR and CDR2 as FQNEAQ (reference sequence). CDR3 length equals 13 residues. The CDR3 protein is CASSLRVRSPLHL. CDR3 sequence (DNA): TGTGCCAGCAGCTTGAGGGTTCGGTCACCCCTCCACCTT.

The J gene is TRBJ2-5, the V gene TRBV10-3, with 8 bases identical to TRBD1. The V gene end was trimmed by 10 bases and the J gene end by 4 bases; junction bases not matched to a gene: 11. There are 14 residues in the CDR3. In germline, CDR1 is ENHRY, CDR2 SYGVKD. CDR3 in DNA: TGTGCCAGCAGCCTCGCGGGACAGGCAGAGACCCAGTACTTC. Amino acids: CASSLAGQAETQYF.

Comment on this clonotype: One end of the junction is discordant with germline, which a read error may explain. This sequence joins TRBV7-9 and TRBJ1-5, with a possible D match to TRBD1 (5 bases). Germline values: CDR1 SEHNR, CDR2 FQNEAQ (reference sequence). This CDR3 spans 18 amino acids. Here the CDR3 reads CASGLHSGGSTSKQPQHF. CDR3 coding DNA: TGTGCCAGCGGCTTACACAGCGGGGGTTCGACTAGCAAACAGCCCCAGCATTTT.

This clonotype occurred many times. The chain joins TRBV9 to TRBJ1-6; unclear D gene. In germline, CDR1 is SGDLS, CDR2 YYNGEE. V was shortened by 4 bases and J by 6 bases, with 17 bases between the two germline ends. The CDR3 covers 16 residues. The CDR3 protein is CASSSQVGRLNSPLHF. The DNA of the CDR3 is TGTGCCAGCAGCTCACAAGTCGGCCGGCTTAATTCACCCCTCCACTTT. Variable domain in full (rest from reference TRBV9 and TRBJ1-6): DSGVTQTPKHLITATGQRVTLRCSPRSGDLSVYWYQQSLDQGLQFLIQYYNGEERAKGNILERFSAQQFPDLHSELNLSSLELGDSALYFCASSSQVGRLNSPLHFGNGTRLTVT.

The V gene is TRBV24-1, the J gene TRBJ1-1; unclear D gene. The CDR3 has 11 amino acids. The V gene's germline CDR1 is KGHDR and CDR2 SFDVKD. Trimming left V 5 bases short and J 10 bases short, with 10 bases between. CDR3 sequence: CATSGEAGAFF. The CDR3, as DNA: TGTGCCACCAGTGGGGAAGCGGGAGCTTTCTTT.

The chain employs TRBV28 and TRBJ1-5; no reliable D call. This CDR3 is built from 14 residues. Germline values: CDR1 MDHEN, CDR2 SYDVKM. V lost 3 bases and J 11 bases, leaving 17 bases between the germline ends. The CDR3 region has the DNA TGTGCCAGCAGTTTCAATACGGGAATGCTGGCCCAGCATTTT. Translation gives CASSFNTGMLAQHF. Drawing the rest from reference TRBV28 and TRBJ1-5, the complete variable domain is DVKVTQSSRYLVKRTGEKVFLECVQDMDHENMFWYRQDPGLGLRLIYFSYDVKMKEKGDIPEGYSVSREKKERFSLILESASTNQTSMYLCASSFNTGMLAQHFGDGTRLSIL.

Remarks on this clonotype: A much larger clone differs from this one at a single base, so this may be a read error. The J gene is TRBJ1-6, the V gene TRBV7-6, with 8 bases identical to TRBD1. Per germline, CDR1 SGHVS and CDR2 FNYEAQ. The V gene end was trimmed by 4 bases and the J gene end by 10 bases; junction bases not matched to a gene: 3. CDR3 length: 13 amino acids. The CDR3 nucleotides read TGTGCCAGCAGCTCAGGACAGGGATCACCCCTCCACTTT. Its protein product is CASSSGQGSPLHF.

This chain joins TRBV2 and TRBJ2-7; 12 bases map to TRBD2. Germline CDR1 reads SNHLY; CDR2 reads FYNNEI. This CDR3 spans 16 amino acids. After removal of 5 bases from V and 3 bases from J, the junction contained 8 bases not matched to a gene. The CDR3 loop reads CASSRSSGGAHYEQYF. The CDR3 nucleotides are TGTGCCAGCAGTCGATCTAGCGGGGGGGCCCACTACGAGCAGTACTTC.

V is TRBV5-6 and J is TRBJ2-3, with 9 bases aligning to TRBD1. The CDR3 has 15 amino acids. J gave up 7 bases and V 5 bases, and 11 bases lay outside the gene matches. Germline loops: CDR1 SGHDT, CDR2 YYEEEE. CDR3 amino acids: CASSREQGAGYTQYF. The CDR3 DNA follows: TGTGCCAGCAGTAGAGAACAGGGGGCAGGCTATACGCAGTATTTT.

The chain uses TRBV29-1 and TRBJ1-2; D possibly corresponds to TRBD1 (5 bases). Germline V lookup: CDR1 SQVTM, CDR2 ANQGSEA. The V end was cut by 4 bases, the J end by 5 bases, with 26 bases between. The CDR3 length is 17 residues. In DNA, the CDR3 is TGCAGCGTTGCTCCTAGCGGGAGCACCGGGGACCCATATGGCTACACCTTC. Amino acids: CSVAPSGSTGDPYGYTF.

This clonotype showed up just a few times. The chain recombines TRBV5-4 with TRBJ2-5; 7 nucleotides match TRBD1. V was pared by 5 bases and J by 2 bases, with 6 bases of the junction left unmatched. CDR1 SGHNT and CDR2 YYREEE come from the germline V gene (reference sequence). The CDR3 contains 14 residues. The chain's CDR3 is CASSQQGRQETQYF. Here the CDR3 DNA reads TGTGCCAGCAGTCAACAGGGGCGGCAAGAGACCCAGTACTTC.

The CDR3 DNA follows: TGCAGTGCTAGAGATCAGGGACCGTCAAACACTGAAGCTTTCTTT. Protein product: CSARDQGPSNTEAFF. The chain has TRBV20-1 and TRBJ1-1; D possibly corresponds to TRBD1 (5 bases). The germline V gene has CDR1 DFQATT and CDR2 SNEGSKA (reference sequence). V lost 0 bases and J lost 2, with 13 bases in between. The CDR3 contains 15 residues.

This clonotype appeared a few times. V and J are TRBV20-1 and TRBJ1-4; TRBD1 agrees at 12 bases. CDR1 DFQATT and CDR2 SNEGSKA come from the germline V gene (reference sequence). The V gene end was trimmed by 4 bases and the J gene end by 5 bases; junction bases not matched to a gene: 5. CDR3 length equals 15 residues. The CDR3 nucleotides read TGCAGTGCTACGGGACAGGGGGCCCGAAATGAAAAACTGTTTTTT. Amino acid sequence: CSATGQGARNEKLFF.

Written as DNA, the CDR3 is TGCGCCAGCAGCAGGCGGGAGGGCCCCGACGAGCAGTACTTC. This encodes CASSRREGPDEQYF. The gene calls are TRBV4-3 and TRBJ2-7, with 9 bases identical to TRBD2. V gave up 5 bases and J gave up 5 bases; unmatched junction bases: 7. The germline V gene has CDR1 LGHNA and CDR2 YSLEER. The length of the CDR3 is 14 residues.

V and J are TRBV7-8 and TRBJ1-1, with D unresolved. Germline CDR1 SGHVS, CDR2 FQNEAQ. The length of the CDR3 is 15 residues. The germline V and J ends were trimmed by 2 bases and 1 base, with 11 bases remaining between them. The DNA of the CDR3 is TGTGCCAGCAGCTTAAATCTCTTTGGGAACACTGAAGCTTTCTTT. Its protein product is CASSLNLFGNTEAFF.

The chain links TRBV24-1 to TRBJ1-2, with D tentatively TRBD1 (6 bases). The length of the CDR3 is 14 residues. Looked up from germline, CDR1 is KGHDR and CDR2 is SFDVKD. Trimming shortened V by 5 bases and J by 3 bases, and 12 bases separated the two germline ends. The CDR3 DNA follows: TGTGCCACCAGTGCAACAGGGTATCACTATGGCTACACCTTC. It is translated as CATSATGYHYGYTF.

This clonotype has a handful of counts. A single base separates this from a much larger clone, so it may be a read error. The V and J genes are TRBV15 and TRBJ1-6; D gene ambiguous. CDR3 length: 17 residues. In germline, CDR1 is LNHNV, CDR2 YYDKDF (reference sequence). CDR3 sequence (DNA): TGTGTCACCAGCAGAGATAGAGCCGATCCATATAATTCACCCCTCCACTTT. Protein sequence: CVTSRDRADPYNSPLHF.

This clonotype showed up just a few times. The junction departs from germline at one end; a sequencing error may be responsible. This rearrangement joins TRBV7-9 to TRBJ2-6; D not resolved. This CDR3 region has 17 residues. Germline loops: CDR1 SEHNR, CDR2 FQNEAQ (reference sequence). The CDR3 DNA sequence: TGCGCCAGCAGCCAAGCCGACCCCCTCTCTGGGGCCAACGTCCTGACTTTC. Protein sequence: CASSQADPLSGANVLTF. Filled out from reference TRBV7-9 and TRBJ2-6, the complete variable domain reads DTGVSQNPRHKITKRGQNVTFRCDPISEHNRLYWYRQTLGQGPEFLTYFQNEAQLEKSRLLSDRFSAERPKGSFSTLEIQRTEQGDSAMYLCASSQADPLSGANVLTFGAGSRLTVL.